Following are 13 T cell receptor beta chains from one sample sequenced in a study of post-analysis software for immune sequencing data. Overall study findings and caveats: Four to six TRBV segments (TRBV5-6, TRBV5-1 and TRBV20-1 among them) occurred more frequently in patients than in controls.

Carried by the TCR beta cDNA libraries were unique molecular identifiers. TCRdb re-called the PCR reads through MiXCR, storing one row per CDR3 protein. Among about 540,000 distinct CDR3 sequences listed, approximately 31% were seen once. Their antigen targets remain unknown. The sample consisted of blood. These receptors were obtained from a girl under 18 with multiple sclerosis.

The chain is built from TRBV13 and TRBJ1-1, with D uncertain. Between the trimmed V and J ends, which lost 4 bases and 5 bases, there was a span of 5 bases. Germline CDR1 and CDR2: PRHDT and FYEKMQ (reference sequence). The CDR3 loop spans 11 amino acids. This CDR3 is CASSSATEAFF. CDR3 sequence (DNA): TGTGCCAGCAGCTCGGCGACTGAAGCTTTCTTT.

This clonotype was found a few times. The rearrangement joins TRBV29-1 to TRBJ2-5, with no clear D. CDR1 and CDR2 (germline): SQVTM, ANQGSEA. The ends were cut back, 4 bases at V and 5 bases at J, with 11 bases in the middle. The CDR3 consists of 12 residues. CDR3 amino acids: CSVVMVLETQYF. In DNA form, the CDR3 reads TGCAGCGTTGTTATGGTTCTGGAGACCCAGTACTTC.

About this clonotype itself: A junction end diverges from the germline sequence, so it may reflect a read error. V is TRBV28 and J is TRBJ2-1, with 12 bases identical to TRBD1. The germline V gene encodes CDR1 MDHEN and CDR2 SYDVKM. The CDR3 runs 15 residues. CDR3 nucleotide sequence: TGTGTCAGCAGACCGGGACAGGGGGCTCTCAATGAGCAGTTCTTC. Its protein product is CVSRPGQGALNEQFF. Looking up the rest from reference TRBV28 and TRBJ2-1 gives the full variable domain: DVKVTQSSRYLVKRTGEKVFLECVQDMDHENMFWYRQDPGLGLRLIYFSYDVKMKEKGDIPEGYSVSREKKERFSLILESASTNQTSMYLCVSRPGQGALNEQFFGPGTRLTVL.

For the CDR3, the DNA is TGCGCCAGCAGCTGGGGCAGGGGCACAGATACGCAGTATTTT. As protein: CASSWGRGTDTQYF. This chain uses TRBV5-1 with TRBJ2-3; D might be TRBD1 (5 bases). The V gene's germline CDR1 is SGHRS and CDR2 YFSETQ. V dropped 3 bases and J dropped 1 base, with 9 bases sitting between them. The CDR3 is made up of 14 amino acids.

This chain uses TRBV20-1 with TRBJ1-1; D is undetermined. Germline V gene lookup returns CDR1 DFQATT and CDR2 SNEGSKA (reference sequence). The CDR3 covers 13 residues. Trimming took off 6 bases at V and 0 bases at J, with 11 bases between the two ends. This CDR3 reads CSAWNSLNTEAFF. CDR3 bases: TGCAGTGCCTGGAACAGCCTGAACACTGAAGCTTTCTTT.

The CDR3 bases are TGTGCCAGCAGCTACACAGGGGAGACGGTGGAGACCCAGTACTTC. This gives the protein CASSYTGETVETQYF. The chain combines TRBV7-6 with TRBJ2-5, with 7 bases lining up with TRBD1. The CDR3 loop spans 15 amino acids. J was trimmed by 5 bases and V by 4 bases; bases with no gene match: 10. The germline V gene encodes CDR1 SGHVS and CDR2 FNYEAQ. Complete variable domain (other parts from reference TRBV7-6 and TRBJ2-5): GAGVSQSPRYKVTKRGQDVALRCDPISGHVSLYWYRQALGQGPEFLTYFNYEAQQDKSGLPNDRFSAERPEGSISTLTIQRTEQRDSAMYRCASSYTGETVETQYFGPGTRLLVL.

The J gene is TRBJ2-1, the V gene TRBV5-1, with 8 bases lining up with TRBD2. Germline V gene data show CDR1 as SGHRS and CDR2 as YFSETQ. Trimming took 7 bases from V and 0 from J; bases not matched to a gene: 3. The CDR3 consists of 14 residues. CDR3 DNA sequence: TGCGCCAGCTTGGCGGGGGGCTCCTACAATGAGCAGTTCTTC. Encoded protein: CASLAGGSYNEQFF.

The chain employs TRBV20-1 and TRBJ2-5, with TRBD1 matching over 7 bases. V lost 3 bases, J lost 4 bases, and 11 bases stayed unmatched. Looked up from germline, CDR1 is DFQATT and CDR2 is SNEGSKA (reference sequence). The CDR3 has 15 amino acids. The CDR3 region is CSASRGQTSRETQYF. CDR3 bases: TGCAGTGCTAGTAGGGGGCAGACATCGAGAGAGACCCAGTACTTC.

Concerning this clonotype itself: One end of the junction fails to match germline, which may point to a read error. The CDR3 is CSAEGPRDRINGKLFF. The CDR3 DNA reads as TGCAGTGCTGAAGGACCCCGGGACAGGATTAATGGAAAACTGTTTTTT. J is TRBJ1-4 and V is TRBV20-1, with 8 bases matching TRBD1. This CDR3 has 16 amino acids. Per germline, CDR1 DFQATT and CDR2 SNEGSKA (reference sequence).

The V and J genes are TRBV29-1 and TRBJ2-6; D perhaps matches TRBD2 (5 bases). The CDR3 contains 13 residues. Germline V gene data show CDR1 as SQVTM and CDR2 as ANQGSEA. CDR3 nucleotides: TGCGGCGCGCCGGACTCGGGGGCCAACGTCCTGACTTTC. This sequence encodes CGAPDSGANVLTF. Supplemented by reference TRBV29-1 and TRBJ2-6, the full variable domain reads SAVISQKPSRDICQRGTSLTIQCQVDSQVTMMFWYRQQPGQSLTLIATANQGSEATYESGFVIDKFPISRPNLTFSTLTVSNMSPEDSSIYLCGAPDSGANVLTFGAGSRLTVL.

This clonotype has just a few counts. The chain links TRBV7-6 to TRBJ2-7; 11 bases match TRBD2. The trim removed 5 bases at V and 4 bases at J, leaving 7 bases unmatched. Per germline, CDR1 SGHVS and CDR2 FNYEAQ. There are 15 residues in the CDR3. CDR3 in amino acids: CASSQAGTSGYEQYF. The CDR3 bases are TGTGCCAGCAGCCAAGCGGGGACTAGCGGATACGAGCAGTACTTC.

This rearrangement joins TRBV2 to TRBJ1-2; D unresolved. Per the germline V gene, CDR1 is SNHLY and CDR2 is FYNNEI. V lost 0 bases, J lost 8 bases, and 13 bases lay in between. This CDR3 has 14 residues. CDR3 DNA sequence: TGTGCCAGCAGTGAAGCTGGGGAACCCACAGGCTACACCTTC. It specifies CASSEAGEPTGYTF.

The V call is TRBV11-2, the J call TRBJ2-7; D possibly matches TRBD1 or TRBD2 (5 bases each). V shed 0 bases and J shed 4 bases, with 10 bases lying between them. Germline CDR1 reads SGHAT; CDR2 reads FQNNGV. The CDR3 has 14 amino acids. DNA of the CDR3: TGTGCCAGCAGCTTAGACGGGACGGTTTACGAGCAGTACTTC. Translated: CASSLDGTVYEQYF.